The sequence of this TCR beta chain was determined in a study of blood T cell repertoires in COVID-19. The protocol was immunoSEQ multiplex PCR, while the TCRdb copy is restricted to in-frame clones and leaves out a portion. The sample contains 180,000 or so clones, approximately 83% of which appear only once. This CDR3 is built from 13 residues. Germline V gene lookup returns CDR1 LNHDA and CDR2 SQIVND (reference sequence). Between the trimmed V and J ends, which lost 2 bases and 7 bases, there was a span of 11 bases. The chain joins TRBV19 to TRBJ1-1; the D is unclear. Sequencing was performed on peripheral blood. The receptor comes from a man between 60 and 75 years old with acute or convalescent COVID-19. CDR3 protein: CASSIFFGVEAFF. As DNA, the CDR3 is TGTGCCAGTAGTATATTTTTCGGAGTTGAAGCTTTCTTT.